One and the same sample provided the 25 T cell receptor beta chains below, sequenced in a study of T cell responses to AZD1222 COVID-19 vaccine (dated by TCRdb to the early 2020s). The meaning of the sample's time point label: about 28 days (+/-7) after the second vaccine dose. Library generation was performed with the immunoSEQ multiplex PCR assay. Sourced from immuneACCESS, this table was stored by TCRdb with only in-frame sequences that have V and J called. A share of the clones is absent; for the studies checked, an unresolved V gene accounts for under half, and the remainder has no known explanation. This sample is represented by approximately 150,000 clones; under 95% of them were singletons. Clones ranked in the top ten supply less than 2% of the sample. The source material was peripheral blood, sampled 28 days after the second AZD1222 dose. These receptor sequences come from an adult who received the AZD1222 COVID-19 vaccine.

The chain has TRBV29-1 and TRBJ2-1, with D perhaps assigned TRBD1 or TRBD2 (6 bases each). Germline values: CDR1 SQVTM, CDR2 ANQGSEA. With 2 bases removed from V and 7 bases from J, the gap between germline ends came to 18 bases. This CDR3 spans 15 amino acids. CDR3 coding DNA: TGCAGCGTTGAATTGACGGGGGCGGGATGGAATGAGCAGTTCTTC. Translating gives CSVELTGAGWNEQFF.

The chain combines TRBV29-1 with TRBJ2-7; 7 bases match TRBD2. The CDR3 sequence is 12 residues long. Germline lookup yields CDR1 SQVTM and CDR2 ANQGSEA. The junction had 5 bases not matched to a gene; V was cut back by 6 bases and J by 3 bases. This CDR3 reads CSVTGGGYEQYF. CDR3 bases: TGCAGCGTGACGGGGGGAGGCTACGAGCAGTACTTC.

The chain joins TRBV2 to TRBJ2-7, with D hard to call. V was pared by 2 bases and J by 6 bases, with 8 bases between. Germline lookup yields CDR1 SNHLY and CDR2 FYNNEI. The CDR3 is 12 amino acids. Here the CDR3 reads CASSETESEQYF. The CDR3 DNA sequence: TGTGCCAGCAGTGAAACTGAATCCGAGCAGTACTTC.

The chain carries TRBV12-5 and TRBJ1-1, with 8 nucleotides matching TRBD1. Trimming at V came to 5 bases and at J to 5 bases, leaving 7 bases not matched to a gene. The germline CDR1 and CDR2 sequences are LGHNT and FRNRAP. The CDR3 runs to 14 residues. The CDR3 protein is CASGTGTGGTEAFF. Written as DNA, the CDR3 is TGTGCTAGTGGTACCGGGACAGGTGGTACTGAAGCTTTCTTT.

The rearrangement uses TRBV9 and TRBJ1-1; TRBD1 might be the D (5 bases). Per germline, CDR1 SGDLS and CDR2 YYNGEE. CDR3 length equals 13 residues. Trimming left V 2 bases short and J 4 bases short, with 9 bases between. The CDR3 DNA is TGTGCCAGCAGCGTGGGGGGGAGCACTGAAGCTTTCTTT. The encoded protein is CASSVGGSTEAFF. Together with reference TRBV9 and TRBJ1-1, the CDR3 gives the full variable domain: DSGVTQTPKHLITATGQRVTLRCSPRSGDLSVYWYQQSLDQGLQFLIQYYNGEERAKGNILERFSAQQFPDLHSELNLSSLELGDSALYFCASSVGGSTEAFFGQGTRLTVV.

The chain combines TRBV7-9 with TRBJ1-1; no firm D call. The V gene lost 7 bases and the J gene lost 1 base, with 13 bases spanning the gap. CDR3 length: 14 amino acids. Germline CDR1 SEHNR, CDR2 FQNEAQ (reference sequence). CDR3 DNA sequence: TGTGCCAGCAACGGGAAGGGATCGAACACTGAAGCTTTCTTT. Protein: CASNGKGSNTEAFF.

V gene TRBV20-1 combines with J gene TRBJ1-5; 7 nucleotides align to TRBD1. Germline V gene lookup returns CDR1 DFQATT and CDR2 SNEGSKA (reference sequence). The length of the CDR3 is 14 residues. V lost 3 bases, J lost 1 base, and 3 bases stayed unmatched. CDR3 sequence (DNA): TGCAGTGCTAGTCAAGGGGGCAGCAATCAGCCCCAGCATTTT. Its translation: CSASQGGSNQPQHF.

This clone was picked up one time. The chain is built from TRBV7-9 and TRBJ1-1, with 7 bases fitting TRBD1. The germline CDR1 and CDR2 sequences are SEHNR and FQNEAQ (reference sequence). The CDR3 extends over 14 amino acids. Germline trimming cut 7 bases from V and 5 bases from J; bases unmatched to any gene: 10. The CDR3 sequence is CASKVTGRRTEAFF. For the CDR3, the DNA is TGTGCCAGCAAGGTGACAGGGAGAAGGACTGAAGCTTTCTTT.

The chain couples TRBV6-5 to TRBJ2-3; 8 nucleotides match TRBD1. The trim removed 6 bases at V and 6 bases at J, leaving 5 bases unmatched. The CDR3 is made up of 13 amino acids. The germline V gene has CDR1 MNHEY and CDR2 SVGAGI. DNA of the CDR3: TGTGCCAGCAGAGGACAGGGCCGGGATACGCAGTATTTT. Its translation: CASRGQGRDTQYF.

The chain has TRBV2 and TRBJ2-7; D is unclear. The CDR3 runs to 12 residues. Trimming left V 2 bases short and J 8 bases short, with 10 bases between. CDR1 and CDR2 (germline): SNHLY, FYNNEI. CDR3 loop: CASSEQARQQYF. CDR3 sequence (DNA): TGTGCCAGCAGTGAACAAGCCAGGCAGCAGTACTTC.

The rearrangement links TRBV3-1 (or the pseudogene TRBV3-2) to TRBJ2-4, with 7 positions matching TRBD1. Losses at the gene ends were 6 bases for V and 6 bases for J; bases not matched to a gene: 5. The CDR3 totals 13 residues. Germline V CDR1 and CDR2: LGHDT, YNNKEL (reference sequence). Written as DNA, the CDR3 is TGTGCCAGCAGGATAACAGGGGTAAACATTCAGTACTTC. It translates to CASRITGVNIQYF.

The rearrangement uses TRBV4-2 and TRBJ1-2, with D perhaps matching TRBD1 (6 bases). V was trimmed by 3 bases and J by 5 bases, leaving 13 bases between them. Germline CDR1 LGHNA, CDR2 YNFKEQ. The CDR3 contains 14 residues. CDR3 region: CASSHLTGKYGYTF. The CDR3 coding sequence is TGTGCCAGCAGCCACCTTACAGGGAAGTATGGCTACACCTTC.

The chain recombines TRBV7-2 with TRBJ1-5; D not resolved. The CDR3 loop spans 17 amino acids. The germline gives CDR1 SGHTA, CDR2 FQGNSA. The V gene lost 4 bases and the J gene lost 5 bases, with 21 bases spanning the gap. This chain's CDR3 is CASSSTLIWGSDQPQHF. The CDR3 nucleotides read TGTGCCAGCAGCTCCACCCTGATCTGGGGATCGGATCAGCCCCAGCATTTT.

This sequence joins TRBV9 and TRBJ1-3; D is unresolved. The CDR3 has 14 amino acids. The V end lost 4 bases, the J end lost 0 bases, and 8 bases lay between the germline ends. CDR1 is SGDLS, CDR2 YYNGEE, per germline. The CDR3, as DNA: TGTGCCAGCAGCCCCGAGGTCTCTGGAAACACCATATATTTT. This gives the protein CASSPEVSGNTIYF.

The chain is built from TRBV19 and TRBJ2-5; D ambiguous. V lost 1 base and J lost 1, with 10 bases in between. This CDR3 is 15 amino acids long. Germline V CDR1 and CDR2: LNHDA, SQIVND (reference sequence). The CDR3 nucleotides read TGTGCCAGTAGTATAGGTTGGGGTACCCAAGAGACCCAGTACTTC. Encoded protein: CASSIGWGTQETQYF.

V is TRBV18 and J is TRBJ2-7, with a tentative D call TRBD1 (6 bases). V was trimmed by 2 bases and J by 1 base, leaving 12 bases between them. CDR1 and CDR2 (germline): KGHSH, LQKENI. This CDR3 spans 15 amino acids. CDR3 DNA sequence: TGTGCCAGCTCACCAGGAGACAGGTATTCCTACGAGCAGTACTTC. Translating gives CASSPGDRYSYEQYF.

This chain links TRBV19 with TRBJ1-1, with 9 bases identical to TRBD1. The CDR3 is made up of 17 amino acids. The V gene's germline CDR1 is LNHDA and CDR2 SQIVND (reference sequence). V gave up 4 bases and J gave up 6 bases; unmatched junction bases: 15. The CDR3 region has the DNA TGTGCCAGTAGTACCCCCGGGACAGGGACAAAACTTGCTGAAGCTTTCTTT. Encoded protein: CASSTPGTGTKLAEAFF.

The CDR3 is CASSRGAGEKLFF. In DNA, the CDR3 is TGTGCCAGCAGCAGGGGGGCAGGGGAAAAACTGTTTTTT. The V and J genes are TRBV7-2 and TRBJ1-4; the D gene is possibly TRBD1 (6 bases). Germline V lookup: CDR1 SGHTA, CDR2 FQGNSA. The CDR3 is made up of 13 amino acids. The V gene lost 5 bases and the J gene lost 8 bases, with 12 bases spanning the gap.

V and J are TRBV9 and TRBJ2-3; 9 bases agree with TRBD1. This CDR3 has 15 residues. Losses at the gene ends were 1 base for V and 5 bases for J; bases not matched to a gene: 5. Germline V gives CDR1 SGDLS, CDR2 YYNGEE. CDR3 protein: CASSVRTGVRDTQYF. The DNA of the CDR3 is TGTGCCAGCAGCGTAAGGACAGGGGTCAGAGATACGCAGTATTTT.

The chain uses TRBV2 and TRBJ1-5, with no clear D. Trimming removed 1 base from V and 4 bases from J, with 5 bases in between. The CDR3 contains 13 residues. CDR1 and CDR2 (germline): SNHLY, FYNNEI. The CDR3 sequence is CASSEGGNQPQHF. The CDR3 DNA follows: TGTGCCAGCAGTGAAGGGGGAAATCAGCCCCAGCATTTT.

V usage is TRBV11-1 and J usage is TRBJ2-1; possible D gene TRBD1, 5 bases. V lost 4 bases and J lost 0, with 10 bases in between. The V gene's germline CDR1 is SGHAT and CDR2 FQDESV (reference sequence). The CDR3 length is 15 residues. CDR3 loop: CASSYRRSSYNEQFF. The CDR3 nucleotides read TGTGCCAGCAGCTACAGGAGAAGCTCCTACAATGAGCAGTTCTTC. Combining the CDR3 with reference TRBV11-1 and TRBJ2-1 gives the whole variable domain EAEVAQSPRYKITEKSQAVAFWCDPISGHATLYWYRQILGQGPELLVQFQDESVVDDSQLPKDRFSAERLKGVDSTLKIQPAELGDSAMYLCASSYRRSSYNEQFFGPGTRLTVL.

The chain joins TRBV7-9 to TRBJ1-1, with D perhaps TRBD1 (6 bases). V lost 6 bases and J 8 bases, leaving 25 bases between the germline ends. The CDR3 sequence is 16 residues long. Per the germline V gene, CDR1 is SEHNR and CDR2 is FQNEAQ (reference sequence). The CDR3 DNA reads TGTGCCAGCAGTCCGCACAGGGATGGGCCGGGCCGCGAAGCTTTCTTT. Translation: CASSPHRDGPGREAFF.

The chain has TRBV5-1 and TRBJ2-1; 9 positions match TRBD1. J was trimmed by 4 bases and V by 3 bases; bases with no gene match: 5. Germline V gene data show CDR1 as SGHRS and CDR2 as YFSETQ. The CDR3 extends over 15 amino acids. The CDR3 DNA follows: TGCGCCAGCAGCTCAGGGACAGGGAATTACAATGAGCAGTTCTTC. It specifies CASSSGTGNYNEQFF.

This clone came up a few times. J is TRBJ1-2 and V is TRBV5-5; 9 nucleotides agree with TRBD1. This CDR3 has 13 residues. V was clipped by 3 bases and J by 4 bases; unmatched bases: 1. Germline V gene lookup returns CDR1 SGHKS and CDR2 YYEKEE (reference sequence). The CDR3 here is CASSSTGGYGYTF. In nucleotides, the CDR3 is TGTGCCAGCAGCTCGACAGGGGGCTATGGCTACACCTTC.

V is TRBV19 and J is TRBJ2-5, with 8 bases that match TRBD2. Germline CDR1 LNHDA, CDR2 SQIVND (reference sequence). CDR3 length equals 16 residues. With V trimmed by 1 base and J by 4 bases, 8 bases remained unmatched. The CDR3 DNA is TGTGCCAGTAGTATAGGACGGGGGGGTTCCGGAGAGACCCAGTACTTC. Translation gives CASSIGRGGSGETQYF.